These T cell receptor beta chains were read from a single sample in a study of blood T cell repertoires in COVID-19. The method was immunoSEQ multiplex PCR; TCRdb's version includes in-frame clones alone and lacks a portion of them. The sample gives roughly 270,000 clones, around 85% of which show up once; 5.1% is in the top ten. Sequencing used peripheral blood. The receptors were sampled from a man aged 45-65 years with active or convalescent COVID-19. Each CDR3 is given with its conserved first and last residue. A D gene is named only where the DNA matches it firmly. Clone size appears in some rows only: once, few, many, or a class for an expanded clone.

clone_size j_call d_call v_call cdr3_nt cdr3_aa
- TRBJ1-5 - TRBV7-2 TGTGCCAGCAGCTTGGGCAGAAATCAGCCCCAGCATTTT CASSLGRNQPQHF
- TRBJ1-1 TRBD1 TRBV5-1 TGCGCCAGCAGTTCAGGGGGCGACACTGAAGCTTTCTTT CASSSGGDTEAFF
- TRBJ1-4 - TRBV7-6 TGTGCCAGCAGCCTGGGGCCAGAAGGGGTTTCGACTAATGAAAAACTGTTTTTT CASSLGPEGVSTNEKLFF
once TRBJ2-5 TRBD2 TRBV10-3 TGTGCCATCATGGGTGGACTAGGCCCCCAAGAGACCCAGTACTTC CAIMGGLGPQETQYF
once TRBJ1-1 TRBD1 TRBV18 TGTGCCAGCTCACCACTCCGGGACAGGGAAGCTTTCTTT CASSPLRDREAFF
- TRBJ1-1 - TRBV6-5 TGTGCCAGCAGTTACTCGCATCAGATGAACACTGAAGCTTTCTTT CASSYSHQMNTEAFF
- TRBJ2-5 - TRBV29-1 TGCAGCGTTTACGTCAGCCAAGAGACCCAGTACTTC CSVYVSQETQYF
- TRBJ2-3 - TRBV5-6 TGTGCCAGCAGCCACCGGTGGGGGGGCACAGATACGCAGTATTTT CASSHRWGGTDTQYF
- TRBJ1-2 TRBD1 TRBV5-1 TGCGCCAGCAGCTTGGAGGGACAGGGCAGCATCAACTATGGCTACACCTTC CASSLEGQGSINYGYTF
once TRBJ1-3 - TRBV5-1 TGCGCCAGCAGCTTGGAAGCAGGTTCCGGAAACACCATATATTTT CASSLEAGSGNTIYF
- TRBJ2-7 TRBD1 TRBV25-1 TGTGCCAGCAGCCCGCGACAGGGGGCGGACAACTCCGACGAGCAGTACTTC CASSPRQGADNSDEQYF
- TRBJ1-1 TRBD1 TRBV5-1 TGCGCCAGCAGCTCTACCAGGGGGCTCGCTGAAGCTTTCTTT CASSSTRGLAEAFF
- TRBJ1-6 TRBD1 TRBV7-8 TGTGCCAGCAGCCCGGACAGGGTCTCCTATAATTCACCCCTCCACTTT CASSPDRVSYNSPLHF
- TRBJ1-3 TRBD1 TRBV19 TGTGCCAGTGCCCCACAGGGGGCATTAAGAAACACCATATATTTT CASAPQGALRNTIYF
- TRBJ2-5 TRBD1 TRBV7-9 TGTGCCAGCAGCTTAGCGCTACAGGGGGCGAAAGAGACCCAGTACTTC CASSLALQGAKETQYF